These T cell receptor beta chains were read from a single sample in a study of T cell changes during pregnancy in multiple sclerosis. The protocol was immunoSEQ multiplex PCR, while the TCRdb copy is restricted to in-frame clones and leaves out a portion. The data show about 40,000 clones, about 93% seen once. This specimen was CD4+ T cells from peripheral blood mononuclear cells, taken in the third trimester of pregnancy. The receptors originated from a female donor with multiple sclerosis, enrolled in a pregnancy study. The CDR3 runs from the conserved cysteine through the conserved F or W. Fields, in order: CDR3 protein, CDR3 DNA, V gene, D gene, J gene, CDR3 length, clone size. D genes are given only for firm matches. The size field is filled for only some rows; it gives once, few, many or a size class.

CASSGPGEGYGYTF,TGTGCCAGCAGCGGTCCAGGGGAGGGGTATGGCTACACCTTC,TRBV7-2,.,TRBJ1-2,14,few
CASSPDRVNYGYTF,TGTGCCAGCAGCCCGGACAGGGTTAACTATGGCTACACCTTC,TRBV7-2,TRBD1,TRBJ1-2,14,.
CASSLDPGGINYGYTF,TGTGCCAGCAGCTTGGACCCAGGGGGCATCAACTATGGCTACACCTTC,TRBV5-4,TRBD1,TRBJ1-2,16,.
CASSYEGISEQYF,TGTGCCAGCAGTTACGAGGGTATCAGCGAGCAGTACTTC,TRBV6-6,.,TRBJ2-7,13,.
CASSVTGYEGQYF,TGCGCCAGCAGCGTTACAGGGTACGAGGGGCAGTACTTC,TRBV5-1,.,TRBJ2-7,13,once
CASSLFPGNTGELFF,TGCGCCAGCAGCTTGTTCCCAGGGAACACCGGGGAGCTGTTTTTT,TRBV5-1,.,TRBJ2-2,15,.
CATTNRVKAFF,TGTGCCACCACTAACAGGGTTAAAGCTTTCTTT,TRBV15,.,TRBJ1-1,11,.
CASSRGTSGETQYF,TGTGCCAGCAGCCGAGGGACTAGCGGAGAGACCCAGTACTTC,TRBV7-9,TRBD2,TRBJ2-5,14,.
CASSPTSGRENEQFF,TGCGCCAGCAGTCCCACTAGCGGGAGGGAGAATGAGCAGTTCTTC,TRBV5-1,TRBD2,TRBJ2-1,15,once
CASSGTGAEAFF,TGTGCCAGCAGCGGAACAGGGGCTGAAGCTTTCTTT,TRBV5-4,TRBD1,TRBJ1-1,12,.
CASSEGTSGRAWETQYF,TGTGCCAGCAGTGAAGGGACTAGCGGGAGGGCCTGGGAGACCCAGTACTTC,TRBV2,TRBD2,TRBJ2-5,17,.
CASSEGGQDQPQHF,TGTGCCAGCAGCGAGGGGGGGCAGGATCAGCCCCAGCATTTT,TRBV5-4,.,TRBJ1-5,14,.
CASSDQGGNTEAFF,TGTGCCAGCAGTGATCAAGGCGGGAACACTGAAGCTTTCTTT,TRBV25-1,.,TRBJ1-1,14,.
CSTRTADYGGTF,TGCAGCACTCGGACTGCCGACTATGGTGGCACCTTC,TRBV29-1,.,TRBJ1-2,12,.
CASSVIGDNTGELFF,TGTGCCAGCAGCGTAATAGGGGATAACACCGGGGAGCTGTTTTTT,TRBV9,.,TRBJ2-2,15,many
CASSKPRRQATNEKLFF,TGTGCCAGCAGCAAACCTAGGAGGCAGGCAACTAATGAAAAACTGTTTTTT,TRBV21-1,.,TRBJ1-4,17,.
CASSLGPSGRTDEQFF,TGTGCCAGCAGCTTGGGTCCTAGCGGGAGGACCGATGAGCAGTTCTTC,TRBV5-8,TRBD2,TRBJ2-1,16,.
CASSTFNQPQHF,TGTGCCAGTAGTACCTTTAATCAGCCCCAGCATTTT,TRBV19,.,TRBJ1-5,12,.
CSVWTGSTEAFF,TGCAGCGTATGGACAGGAAGCACTGAAGCTTTCTTT,TRBV29-1,TRBD1,TRBJ1-1,12,few
CASSPTPGDGEQFF,TGTGCCAGCAGCCCAACACCTGGAGATGGTGAGCAGTTCTTC,TRBV9,.,TRBJ2-1,14,.
CASSSRTSGNPGELFF,TGTGCCAGCAGCTCCAGGACTAGCGGGAATCCCGGGGAGCTGTTTTTT,TRBV5-4,TRBD2,TRBJ2-2,16,.
CAISEGGDGKQFF,TGTGCCATCAGTGAGGGAGGGGACGGGAAGCAGTTCTTC,TRBV10-3,.,TRBJ2-1,13,.
CASSETLNHHNEQFF,TGTGCCAGCAGTGAAACCCTAAACCACCACAATGAGCAGTTCTTC,TRBV25-1,.,TRBJ2-1,15,.
CASSLVGTGGEQFF,TGTGCCAGCAGCTTGGTAGGGACAGGGGGTGAGCAGTTCTTC,TRBV5-6,TRBD1,TRBJ2-1,14,.
CAWSAKETQYF,TGTGCCTGGAGTGCCAAAGAGACCCAGTACTTC,TRBV30,.,TRBJ2-5,11,.
CASSPLWESMNTEAFF,TGTGCCAGCAGTCCCCTTTGGGAGAGCATGAACACTGAAGCTTTCTTT,TRBV28,.,TRBJ1-1,16,.
CASSKLAGGYEQYF,TGTGCCAGCAGCAAGCTAGCGGGGGGCTACGAGCAGTACTTC,TRBV6-4,TRBD2,TRBJ2-7,14,.
CASRGLTGLASDTQYF,TGTGCCAGCAGGGGACTGACAGGGTTGGCTTCAGATACGCAGTATTTT,TRBV27,.,TRBJ2-3,16,.
CASSQTKGTGNNEQFF,TGTGCCAGCAGCCAAACCAAGGGGACTGGGAACAATGAGCAGTTCTTC,TRBV16,.,TRBJ2-1,16,.
CASGLGSGGSNQPQHF,TGTGCTAGTGGTTTGGGCTCAGGGGGGAGCAATCAGCCCCAGCATTTT,TRBV12-5,TRBD1,TRBJ1-5,16,.
CASSKAGLATDTQYF,TGTGCCAGTAGTAAGGCCGGACTAGCAACGGATACGCAGTATTTT,TRBV19,TRBD2,TRBJ2-3,15,.
CASSLVGATRRDEQYF,TGCGCCAGCAGCTTGGTAGGGGCTACTCGACGGGACGAGCAGTACTTC,TRBV5-1,.,TRBJ2-7,16,.
CASSFRTVRGTTSSYEQYF,TGTGCCAGCAGCTTTAGGACCGTTAGGGGGACAACTAGCTCCTACGAGCAGTACTTC,TRBV5-6,.,TRBJ2-7,19,.
CASIGGGGPNDSPLHF,TGTGCCAGCATAGGCGGGGGGGGACCCAATGATTCACCCCTCCACTTT,TRBV21-1,.,TRBJ1-6,16,.
CASSGQGGNTEAFF,TGTGCCAGCTCAGGACAGGGGGGAAACACTGAAGCTTTCTTT,TRBV18,TRBD1,TRBJ1-1,14,.
CASSQYRETEAFF,TGTGCCAGCAGCCAATACAGGGAAACTGAAGCTTTCTTT,TRBV4-2,.,TRBJ1-1,13,.
CASSLRGGTQYF,TGTGCCAGCAGCTTAAGAGGGGGAACGCAGTATTTT,TRBV7-2,.,TRBJ2-3,12,.
CASSPSRGPGEKLFF,TGCGCCAGCAGCCCATCCAGGGGGCCGGGTGAAAAACTGTTTTTT,TRBV5-1,TRBD1,TRBJ1-4,15,.
CASNRGGSASGNTIYF,TGTGCCAGCAATAGGGGGGGGAGTGCCTCTGGAAACACCATATATTTT,TRBV5-4,.,TRBJ1-3,16,.
CASSVAGFDEKLFF,TGTGCCAGCAGTGTCGCGGGGTTTGATGAAAAACTGTTTTTT,TRBV6-1,.,TRBJ1-4,14,few
CASSPNGGQGGYTF,TGTGCCAGCAGCCCCAACGGGGGGCAAGGCGGCTACACCTTC,TRBV7-2,.,TRBJ1-2,14,.
CAWSGLAGQETQYF,TGTGCCTGGAGTGGACTAGCGGGACAAGAGACCCAGTACTTC,TRBV30,TRBD2,TRBJ2-5,14,.
CASSVAVGAEAFF,TGCGCCAGCAGCGTCGCCGTCGGGGCTGAAGCTTTCTTT,TRBV5-1,.,TRBJ1-1,13,.
CASSLWKGVDNQPQHF,TGTGCCAGCAGCTTGTGGAAGGGGGTTGATAATCAGCCCCAGCATTTT,TRBV5-8,.,TRBJ1-5,16,.
CASSRFTGNTEAFF,TGTGCCAGCAGCCGATTTACAGGAAACACTGAAGCTTTCTTT,TRBV11-2,.,TRBJ1-1,14,.
CASSSKAFPGTEAFF,TGTGCCAGCAGCTCCAAAGCCTTTCCGGGAACTGAAGCTTTCTTT,TRBV7-9,.,TRBJ1-1,15,medium-sized
CASSTGTGRRTDTQYF,TGTGCCAGCAGCACCGGGACAGGTCGGCGCACAGATACGCAGTATTTT,TRBV5-5,TRBD1,TRBJ2-3,16,.
CASRGASGRAPGANVLTF,TGTGCCAGCAGGGGCGCTAGCGGGAGGGCCCCTGGGGCCAACGTCCTGACTTTC,TRBV5-4,TRBD2,TRBJ2-6,18,once
CASSLMGDTYEQYF,TGTGCCAGCAGCTTAATGGGAGATACCTACGAGCAGTACTTC,TRBV5-6,.,TRBJ2-7,14,once